The 24 T cell receptor beta chains below come from one sample, sequenced in a study of T-cell memory formation after mild COVID-19. TCRdb re-analysed the 5' RACE reads in MiXCR, keeping a single row per CDR3 protein. The data contain a few hundred thousand distinct CDR3 sequences, around 27% of them singletons. Sequencing was performed on PBMCs or a T cell subset sorted from them (not recorded which). The source is an adult woman who had mild COVID-19 (a few samples of this study predate the infection). Cell type and time point are not known.

This chain connects TRBV15 to TRBJ2-2, with D possibly TRBD2 on 6 matching bases. This CDR3 has 15 amino acids. The ends were cut back, 5 bases at V and 1 base at J, with 11 bases in the middle. Germline V gives CDR1 LNHNV, CDR2 YYDKDF (reference sequence). The CDR3 region has the DNA TGTGCCACCAGCCGTGGCGGGATGAACACCGGGGAGCTGTTTTTT. It is translated as CATSRGGMNTGELFF.

This clonotype was detected only once. This chain uses TRBV20-1 with TRBJ1-4; unclear D gene. The CDR3 runs to 15 residues. Trimming left V 0 bases short and J 8 bases short, with 16 bases between. Germline loops: CDR1 DFQATT, CDR2 SNEGSKA (reference sequence). For the CDR3, the DNA is TGCAGTGCTAGAGATTTTGGGAGAGGTCGAGAAAAACTGTTTTTT. It is translated as CSARDFGRGREKLFF.

This clonotype was seen a few times. The chain is built from TRBV20-1 and TRBJ1-1; unclear D gene. CDR1 and CDR2 from the germline V gene are DFQATT and SNEGSKA (reference sequence). V was shortened by 2 bases and J by 0 bases, with 7 bases between the two germline ends. The length of the CDR3 is 13 residues. CDR3 residues: CSARRSMNTEAFF. As DNA, the CDR3 is TGCAGTGCTAGACGATCCATGAACACTGAAGCTTTCTTT.

V gene TRBV5-1 combines with J gene TRBJ2-6; D perhaps matches TRBD1 (6 bases). The CDR3 length is 16 residues. Trimming took 3 bases from V and 0 from J, leaving 10 bases between them. CDR1 and CDR2 (germline): SGHRS, YFSETQ. The DNA of the CDR3 is TGCGCCAGCAGCTCGGACAGAGTCTCTGGGGCCAACGTCCTGACTTTC. Residues: CASSSDRVSGANVLTF. Looking up the rest from reference TRBV5-1 and TRBJ2-6 gives the full variable domain: KAGVTQTPRYLIKTRGQQVTLSCSPISGHRSVSWYQQTPGQGLQFLFEYFSETQRNKGNFPGRFSGRQFSNSRSEMNVSTLELGDSALYLCASSSDRVSGANVLTFGAGSRLTVL.

This chain joins TRBV5-1 and TRBJ1-4; D not resolved. V lost 5 bases and J 3 bases, leaving 8 bases between the germline ends. This CDR3 comprises 13 residues. CDR1 is SGHRS and CDR2 is YFSETQ in the germline V gene. The CDR3 bases are TGCGCCAGCAGTGTTTTTCCTAATGAAAAACTGTTTTTT. The encoded protein is CASSVFPNEKLFF.

The chain links TRBV7-9 to TRBJ2-5; perhaps TRBD1 as D (6 bases). Deletions cut 5 bases from V and 7 bases from J, with 20 bases between. Germline V gene sequence: CDR1 SEHNR, CDR2 FQNEAQ (reference sequence). CDR3 size: 15 residues. CDR3 sequence (DNA): TGTGCCAGCAGCCTCCCCGGGACACTCGGCGGGACCCAGTACTTC. Amino acid sequence: CASSLPGTLGGTQYF.

The rearrangement uses TRBV3-1 and TRBJ1-5; D is unresolved. The CDR3 runs to 14 residues. V lost 0 bases and J 5 bases, leaving 8 bases between the germline ends. CDR1 and CDR2 from the germline V gene are LGHDT and YNNKEL (reference sequence). CDR3 loop: CASSQDRSYQPQHF. The CDR3 nucleotides read TGTGCCAGCAGCCAAGATCGCAGTTATCAGCCCCAGCATTTT.

This clonotype was recorded a few times. The CDR3 DNA reads as TGTGCCAGCAGCCCAGTACTAGCGGACTGGGAGCAGTACTTC. Residues: CASSPVLADWEQYF. The chain joins TRBV7-9 to TRBJ2-7; 8 bases are a match to TRBD2. The germline CDR1 and CDR2 sequences are SEHNR and FQNEAQ (reference sequence). The CDR3 runs 14 residues. The ends lost 5 bases at V and 7 bases at J; junction bases unmatched: 10.

The rearrangement joins TRBV18 to TRBJ1-1; 7 nucleotides agree with TRBD1. The germline V gene encodes CDR1 KGHSH and CDR2 LQKENI. The CDR3 loop spans 17 amino acids. Trimming at V came to 3 bases and at J to 4 bases, leaving 14 bases not matched to a gene. The CDR3 sequence: CASSPGVGGGQGTEAFF. CDR3 in DNA: TGTGCCAGCTCACCGGGGGTAGGGGGCGGTCAAGGCACTGAAGCTTTCTTT.

This chain uses TRBV5-1 with TRBJ2-7; the D gene is possibly TRBD2 (5 bases). Germline V CDR1 and CDR2: SGHRS, YFSETQ. This CDR3 is built from 11 residues. V lost 1 base, J lost 6 bases, and 5 bases lay in between. The CDR3 protein is CASSLTSEQYF. The CDR3 DNA reads TGCGCCAGCAGCTTGACTAGCGAGCAGTACTTC.

DNA for the CDR3: TGTGCCAGCAGTGGGGGGACAGCGAGAGATCAGCCCCAGCATTTT. Amino acid sequence: CASSGGTARDQPQHF. The chain recombines TRBV6-1 with TRBJ1-5; 7 bases map to TRBD1. The CDR3 loop spans 15 amino acids. Germline CDR1 and CDR2: MNHNS and SASEGT. Trimming took 4 bases from V and 5 from J; bases not matched to a gene: 8.

The genes are TRBV24-1 and TRBJ2-3; tentative D call: TRBD1 (5 bases). The germline V and J ends were trimmed by 0 bases and 4 bases, with 16 bases remaining between them. Germline assignment: CDR1 KGHDR and CDR2 SFDVKD. The length of the CDR3 is 17 residues. The DNA for the CDR3 is TGTGCCACCAGTGATTTGCCGTCTGCAAGGGGCGCAGATACGCAGTATTTT. Amino acid sequence: CATSDLPSARGADTQYF.

Only a few counts were recorded for this clonotype. This chain joins TRBV7-3 and TRBJ1-5; D not certain. Germline V gene lookup returns CDR1 SGHTA and CDR2 FQGTGA. The CDR3 loop spans 13 amino acids. Trimming stripped 1 base from V and 3 bases from J, with 4 bases between. The CDR3 DNA reads as TGTGCCAGCAGCTTAAGCCACAATCAGCCCCAGCATTTT. It translates to CASSLSHNQPQHF. Based on the CDR3 plus reference TRBV7-3 and TRBJ1-5, the full variable domain is GAGVSQTPSNKVTEKGKYVELRCDPISGHTALYWYRQSLGQGPEFLIYFQGTGAADDSGLPNDRFFAVRPEGSVSTLKIQRTERGDSAVYLCASSLSHNQPQHFGDGTRLSIL.

The rearrangement uses TRBV10-3 and TRBJ2-1; D gene ambiguous. This CDR3 region has 14 residues. CDR1 and CDR2 from the germline V gene are ENHRY and SYGVKD. V lost 0 bases and J lost 2, with 5 bases in between. CDR3 protein: CAISESRTYNEQFF. In DNA form, the CDR3 reads TGTGCCATCAGTGAGTCCCGAACCTACAATGAGCAGTTCTTC.

This sequence joins TRBV2 and TRBJ2-3, with 10 bases fitting TRBD2. Germline V gene sequence: CDR1 SNHLY, CDR2 FYNNEI. The CDR3 sequence is 17 residues long. The ends lost 2 bases at V and 6 bases at J; junction bases unmatched: 11. Written as DNA, the CDR3 is TGTGCCAGCAGTGAATGGGCCGAGCGGGAGGGCCTGGATACGCAGTATTTT. Its protein is CASSEWAEREGLDTQYF.

The chain uses TRBV19 and TRBJ2-5; TRBD1 agrees at 8 bases. Germline V gene sequence: CDR1 LNHDA, CDR2 SQIVND (reference sequence). CDR3 length: 15 residues. V dropped 9 bases and J dropped 1; count of bases not matched to a gene: 10. This CDR3 is CASLPGGGGQETQYF. The CDR3 DNA follows: TGTGCCAGCCTCCCAGGGGGCGGAGGCCAAGAGACCCAGTACTTC.

V is TRBV12-3 or TRBV12-4 and J is TRBJ1-1; 10 bases are a match to TRBD1. The ends lost 4 bases at V and 4 bases at J; junction bases unmatched: 3. This CDR3 region has 14 residues. CDR3 sequence (DNA): TGTGCCAGCAGTTCCCGGACAGGGGGCACTGAAGCTTTCTTT. This encodes CASSSRTGGTEAFF.

This rearrangement joins TRBV28 to TRBJ2-5, with D possibly matching TRBD1 (6 bases). V gave up 3 bases and J gave up 7 bases, with 15 bases separating them. CDR1 is MDHEN and CDR2 is SYDVKM in the germline V gene. The CDR3 length is 14 residues. This CDR3 reads CASSFGAGARTQYF. As DNA, the CDR3 is TGTGCCAGCAGTTTCGGCGCAGGGGCACGGACCCAGTACTTC. The full variable domain, its missing parts supplied by reference TRBV28 and TRBJ2-5, is DVKVTQSSRYLVKRTGEKVFLECVQDMDHENMFWYRQDPGLGLRLIYFSYDVKMKEKGDIPEGYSVSREKKERFSLILESASTNQTSMYLCASSFGAGARTQYFGPGTRLLVL.

The chain joins TRBV15 to TRBJ2-7, with TRBD1 identical over 9 bases. The CDR3 totals 14 residues. Trimming cost V 3 bases and J 2 bases; bases outside gene matches: 2. Germline V gives CDR1 LNHNV, CDR2 YYDKDF (reference sequence). The CDR3 sequence is CATSRGQGPYEQYF. CDR3 in DNA: TGTGCCACCAGCAGGGGACAGGGCCCCTACGAGCAGTACTTC.

The J gene is TRBJ2-1, the V gene TRBV7-3, with D hard to call. From germline, CDR1 is SGHTA and CDR2 FQGTGA. This CDR3 has 13 amino acids. The ends were cut back, 5 bases at V and 5 bases at J, with 10 bases in the middle. CDR3 nucleotides: TGTGCCAGCAGCACGTCGGGCCACAATGAGCAGTTCTTC. Its translation is CASSTSGHNEQFF.

The V call is TRBV11-2, the J call TRBJ2-3; 8 nucleotides agree with TRBD1. Unmatched junction bases numbered 12, after V lost 5 bases and J lost 2 bases. CDR1 and CDR2 (germline): SGHAT, FQNNGV. The CDR3 length is 17 residues. Here the CDR3 DNA reads TGTGCCAGCAGCCTCGGACACGACAGGGGTTACACAGATACGCAGTATTTT. Amino acid sequence: CASSLGHDRGYTDTQYF.

This clonotype turned up a few times. The chain is built from TRBV6-4 and TRBJ2-1; 7 bases agree with TRBD2. The ends lost 0 bases at V and 7 bases at J; junction bases unmatched: 6. Germline values: CDR1 MRHNA, CDR2 SNTAGT. This CDR3 spans 15 amino acids. CDR3 residues: CASSDSAVGGNEQFF. The CDR3 nucleotides are TGTGCCAGCAGTGACTCGGCGGTCGGGGGGAATGAGCAGTTCTTC.

This clonotype was counted only a few times. The V call is TRBV29-1, the J call TRBJ2-7; 8 positions agree with TRBD1. Unmatched junction bases numbered 7, after V lost 4 bases and J lost 2 bases. This CDR3 comprises 14 residues. Germline V gene lookup returns CDR1 SQVTM and CDR2 ANQGSEA. This chain's CDR3 is CSVADRVGPYEQYF. The CDR3, as DNA: TGCAGCGTTGCGGACAGGGTCGGCCCCTACGAGCAGTACTTC.

The rearrangement links TRBV20-1 to TRBJ2-3; D call uncertain. Trimming cost V 0 bases and J 2 bases, with 9 bases left between them. This CDR3 contains 14 residues. Germline CDR1 reads DFQATT; CDR2 reads SNEGSKA (reference sequence). In DNA form, the CDR3 reads TGCAGTGCTAGAGATCCGCGGTTCACAGATACGCAGTATTTT. Translated: CSARDPRFTDTQYF.